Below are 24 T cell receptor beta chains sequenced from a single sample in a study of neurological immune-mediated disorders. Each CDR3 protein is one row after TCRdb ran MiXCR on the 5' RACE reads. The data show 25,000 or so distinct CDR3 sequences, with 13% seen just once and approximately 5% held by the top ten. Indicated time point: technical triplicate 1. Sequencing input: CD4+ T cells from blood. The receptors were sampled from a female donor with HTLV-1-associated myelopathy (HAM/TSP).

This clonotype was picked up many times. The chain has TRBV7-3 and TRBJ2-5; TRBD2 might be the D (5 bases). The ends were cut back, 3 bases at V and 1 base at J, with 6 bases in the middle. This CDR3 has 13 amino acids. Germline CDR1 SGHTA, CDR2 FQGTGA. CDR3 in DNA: TGTGCCAGCAGCTTCGGAGGCCAAGAGACCCAGTACTTC. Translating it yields CASSFGGQETQYF.

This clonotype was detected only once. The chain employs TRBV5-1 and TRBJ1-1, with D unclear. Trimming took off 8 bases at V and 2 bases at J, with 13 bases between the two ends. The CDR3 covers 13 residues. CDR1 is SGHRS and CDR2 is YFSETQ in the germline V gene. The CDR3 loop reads CASRLAGNTEAFF. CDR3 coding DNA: TGCGCCAGTAGACTGGCAGGTAACACTGAAGCTTTCTTT. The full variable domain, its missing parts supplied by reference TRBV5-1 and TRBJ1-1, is KAGVTQTPRYLIKTRGQQVTLSCSPISGHRSVSWYQQTPGQGLQFLFEYFSETQRNKGNFPGRFSGRQFSNSRSEMNVSTLELGDSALYLCASRLAGNTEAFFGQGTRLTVV.

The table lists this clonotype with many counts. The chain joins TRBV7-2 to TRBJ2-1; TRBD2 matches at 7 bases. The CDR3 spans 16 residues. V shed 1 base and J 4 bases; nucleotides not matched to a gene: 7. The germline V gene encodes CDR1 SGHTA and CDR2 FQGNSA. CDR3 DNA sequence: TGTGCCAGCAGCTTAGAGCCGGGGAGGGCATACAATGAGCAGTTCTTC. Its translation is CASSLEPGRAYNEQFF.

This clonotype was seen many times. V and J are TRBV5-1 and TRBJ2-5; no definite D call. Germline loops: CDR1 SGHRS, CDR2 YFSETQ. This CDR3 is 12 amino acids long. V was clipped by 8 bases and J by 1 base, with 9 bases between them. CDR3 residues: CASSKSQETQYF. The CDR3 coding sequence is TGCGCCAGTTCTAAGAGCCAAGAGACCCAGTACTTC.

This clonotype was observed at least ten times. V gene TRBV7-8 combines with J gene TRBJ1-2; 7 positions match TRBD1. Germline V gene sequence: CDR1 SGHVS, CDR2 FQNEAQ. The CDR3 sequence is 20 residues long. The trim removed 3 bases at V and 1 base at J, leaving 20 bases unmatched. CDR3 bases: TGTGCCAGCAGCTTGTATTTAGCCCGGAAGGGACAGATTATTAACTATGGCTACACCTTC. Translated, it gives CASSLYLARKGQIINYGYTF.

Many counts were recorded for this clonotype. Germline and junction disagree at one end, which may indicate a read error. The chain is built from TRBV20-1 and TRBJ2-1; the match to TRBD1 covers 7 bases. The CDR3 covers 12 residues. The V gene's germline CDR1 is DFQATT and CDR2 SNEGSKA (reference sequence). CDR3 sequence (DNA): TGCAGCGCTAGGGGCAGGGGGAATGAGCAGTTCTTC. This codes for CSARGRGNEQFF.

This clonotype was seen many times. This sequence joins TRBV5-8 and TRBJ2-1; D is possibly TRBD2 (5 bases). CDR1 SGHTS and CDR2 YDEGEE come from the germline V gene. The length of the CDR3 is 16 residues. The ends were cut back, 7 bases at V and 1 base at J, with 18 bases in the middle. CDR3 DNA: TGTGCCAGCGGAACAAGGGTAGGGAGTTCCTACAATGAGCAGTTCTTC. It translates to CASGTRVGSSYNEQFF.

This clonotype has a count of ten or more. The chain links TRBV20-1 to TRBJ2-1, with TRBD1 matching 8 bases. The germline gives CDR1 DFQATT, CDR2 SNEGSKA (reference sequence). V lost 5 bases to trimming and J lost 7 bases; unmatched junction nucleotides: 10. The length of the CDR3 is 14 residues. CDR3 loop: CSADTDRASNEQFF. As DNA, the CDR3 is TGCAGTGCTGACACGGACAGGGCTTCGAATGAGCAGTTCTTC.

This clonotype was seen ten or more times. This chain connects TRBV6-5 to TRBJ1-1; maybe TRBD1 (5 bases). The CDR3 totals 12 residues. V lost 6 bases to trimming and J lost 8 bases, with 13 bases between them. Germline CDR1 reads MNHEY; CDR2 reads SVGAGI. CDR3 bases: TGTGCCAGCAGATTAGACAGCCGGGAAGCTTTCTTT. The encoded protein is CASRLDSREAFF.

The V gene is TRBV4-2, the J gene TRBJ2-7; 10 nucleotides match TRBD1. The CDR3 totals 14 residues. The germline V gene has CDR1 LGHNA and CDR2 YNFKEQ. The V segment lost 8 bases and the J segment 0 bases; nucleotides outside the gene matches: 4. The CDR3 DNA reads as TGTGCCAGCCGGGGACAGGGGAGCTCCTACGAGCAGTACTTC. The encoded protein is CASRGQGSSYEQYF.

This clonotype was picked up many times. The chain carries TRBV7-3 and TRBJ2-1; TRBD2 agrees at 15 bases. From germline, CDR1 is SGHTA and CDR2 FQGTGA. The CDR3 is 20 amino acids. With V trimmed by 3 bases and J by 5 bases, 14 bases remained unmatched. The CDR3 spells CASSLRARTSGGAIHNEQFF. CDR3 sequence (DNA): TGTGCCAGCAGCTTGAGGGCCCGGACTAGCGGGGGGGCAATCCACAATGAGCAGTTCTTC. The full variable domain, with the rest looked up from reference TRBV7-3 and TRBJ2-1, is GAGVSQTPSNKVTEKGKYVELRCDPISGHTALYWYRQSLGQGPEFLIYFQGTGAADDSGLPNDRFFAVRPEGSVSTLKIQRTERGDSAVYLCASSLRARTSGGAIHNEQFFGPGTRLTVL.

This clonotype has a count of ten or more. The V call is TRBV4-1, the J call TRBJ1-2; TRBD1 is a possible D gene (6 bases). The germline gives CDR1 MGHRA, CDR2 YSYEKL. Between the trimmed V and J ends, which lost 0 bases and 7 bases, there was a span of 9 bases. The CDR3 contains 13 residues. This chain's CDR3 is CASSQDYRAGYTF. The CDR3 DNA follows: TGCGCCAGCAGCCAAGATTACAGGGCTGGCTACACCTTC.

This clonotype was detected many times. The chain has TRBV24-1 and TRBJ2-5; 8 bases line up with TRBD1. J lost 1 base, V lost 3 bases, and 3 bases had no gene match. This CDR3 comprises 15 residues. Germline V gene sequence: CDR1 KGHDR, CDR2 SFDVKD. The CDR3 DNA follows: TGTGCCACCAGTGATGGGGACAGGTCCCAAGAGACCCAGTACTTC. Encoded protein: CATSDGDRSQETQYF.

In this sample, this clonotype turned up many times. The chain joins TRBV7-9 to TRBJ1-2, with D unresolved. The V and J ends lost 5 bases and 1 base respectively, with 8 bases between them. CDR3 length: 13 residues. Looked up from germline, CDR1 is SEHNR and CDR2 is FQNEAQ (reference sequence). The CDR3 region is CASSPTVNYGYTF. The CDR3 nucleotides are TGTGCCAGCAGCCCTACAGTTAACTATGGCTACACCTTC. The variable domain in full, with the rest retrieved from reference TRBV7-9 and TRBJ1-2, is DTGVSQNPRHKITKRGQNVTFRCDPISEHNRLYWYRQTLGQGPEFLTYFQNEAQLEKSRLLSDRFSAERPKGSFSTLEIQRTEQGDSAMYLCASSPTVNYGYTFGSGTRLTVV.

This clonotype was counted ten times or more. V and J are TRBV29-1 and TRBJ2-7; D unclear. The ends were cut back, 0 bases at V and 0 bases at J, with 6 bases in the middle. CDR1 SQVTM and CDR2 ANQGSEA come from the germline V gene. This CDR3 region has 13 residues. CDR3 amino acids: CSVEDRSSYEQYF. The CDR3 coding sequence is TGCAGCGTTGAAGACAGGTCCTCCTACGAGCAGTACTTC.

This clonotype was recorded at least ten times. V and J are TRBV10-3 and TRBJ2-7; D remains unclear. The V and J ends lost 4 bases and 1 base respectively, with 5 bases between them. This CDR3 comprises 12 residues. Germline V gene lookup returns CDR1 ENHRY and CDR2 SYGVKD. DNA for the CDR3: TGTGCCATCAGTGCTGGTTCCTACGAGCAGTACTTC. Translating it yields CAISAGSYEQYF.

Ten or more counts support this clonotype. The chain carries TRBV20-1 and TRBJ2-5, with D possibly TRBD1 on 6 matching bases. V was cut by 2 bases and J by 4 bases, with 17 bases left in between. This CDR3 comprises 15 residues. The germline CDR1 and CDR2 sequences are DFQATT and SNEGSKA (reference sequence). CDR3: CSARRLSGERETQYF. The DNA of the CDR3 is TGCAGTGCTAGAAGGTTGTCAGGGGAACGAGAGACCCAGTACTTC.

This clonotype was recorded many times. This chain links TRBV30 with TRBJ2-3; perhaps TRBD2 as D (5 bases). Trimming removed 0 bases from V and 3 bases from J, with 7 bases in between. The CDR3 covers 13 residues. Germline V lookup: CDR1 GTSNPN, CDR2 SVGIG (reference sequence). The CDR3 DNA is TGTGCCTGGAGTGTCCCGGGGACAGATACGCAGTATTTT. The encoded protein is CAWSVPGTDTQYF.

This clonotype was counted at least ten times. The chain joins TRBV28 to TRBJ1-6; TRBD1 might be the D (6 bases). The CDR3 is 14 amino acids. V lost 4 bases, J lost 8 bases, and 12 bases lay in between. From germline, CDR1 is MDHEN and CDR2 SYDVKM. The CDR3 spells CASSYQGRYSPLHF. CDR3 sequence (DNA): TGTGCCAGCAGTTATCAGGGGCGGTATTCACCCCTCCACTTT.

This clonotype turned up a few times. The CDR3 bases are TGCAGCGTTGTGGGACGGGAGAAGGGCTCCTACAATGAGCAGTTCTTC. Its protein product is CSVVGREKGSYNEQFF. V usage is TRBV29-1 and J usage is TRBJ2-1, with D tentatively TRBD2 (6 bases). CDR3 length equals 16 residues. Germline assignment: CDR1 SQVTM and CDR2 ANQGSEA. The V gene lost 4 bases and the J gene lost 0 bases, with 16 bases spanning the gap.

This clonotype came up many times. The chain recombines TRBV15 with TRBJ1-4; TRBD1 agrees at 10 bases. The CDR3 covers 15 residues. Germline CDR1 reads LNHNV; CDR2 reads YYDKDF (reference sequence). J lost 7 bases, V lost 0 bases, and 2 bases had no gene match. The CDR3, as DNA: TGTGCCACCAGCAGAGAGGACAGGGGGTCTGAAAAACTGTTTTTT. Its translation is CATSREDRGSEKLFF.

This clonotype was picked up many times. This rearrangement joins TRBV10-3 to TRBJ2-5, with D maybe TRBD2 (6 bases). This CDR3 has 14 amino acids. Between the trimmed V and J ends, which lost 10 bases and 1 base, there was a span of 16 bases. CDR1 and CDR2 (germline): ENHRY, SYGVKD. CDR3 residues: CATYPGGLQETQYF. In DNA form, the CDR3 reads TGTGCCACCTATCCCGGGGGACTCCAAGAGACCCAGTACTTC.

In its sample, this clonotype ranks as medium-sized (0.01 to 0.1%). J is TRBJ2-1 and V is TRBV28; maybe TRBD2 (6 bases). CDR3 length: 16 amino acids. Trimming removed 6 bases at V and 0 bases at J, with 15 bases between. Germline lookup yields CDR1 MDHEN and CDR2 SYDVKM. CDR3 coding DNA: TGTGCCAGCAGCTCGACCGACGGGAGCTCCTACAATGAGCAGTTCTTC. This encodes CASSSTDGSSYNEQFF.

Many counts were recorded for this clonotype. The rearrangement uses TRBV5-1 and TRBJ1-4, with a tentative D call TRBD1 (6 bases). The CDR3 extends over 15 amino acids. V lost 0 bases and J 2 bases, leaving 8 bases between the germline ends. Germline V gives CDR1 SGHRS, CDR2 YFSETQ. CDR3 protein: CASSLARGTNEKLFF. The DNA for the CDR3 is TGCGCCAGCAGCTTGGCCAGGGGCACTAATGAAAAACTGTTTTTT.